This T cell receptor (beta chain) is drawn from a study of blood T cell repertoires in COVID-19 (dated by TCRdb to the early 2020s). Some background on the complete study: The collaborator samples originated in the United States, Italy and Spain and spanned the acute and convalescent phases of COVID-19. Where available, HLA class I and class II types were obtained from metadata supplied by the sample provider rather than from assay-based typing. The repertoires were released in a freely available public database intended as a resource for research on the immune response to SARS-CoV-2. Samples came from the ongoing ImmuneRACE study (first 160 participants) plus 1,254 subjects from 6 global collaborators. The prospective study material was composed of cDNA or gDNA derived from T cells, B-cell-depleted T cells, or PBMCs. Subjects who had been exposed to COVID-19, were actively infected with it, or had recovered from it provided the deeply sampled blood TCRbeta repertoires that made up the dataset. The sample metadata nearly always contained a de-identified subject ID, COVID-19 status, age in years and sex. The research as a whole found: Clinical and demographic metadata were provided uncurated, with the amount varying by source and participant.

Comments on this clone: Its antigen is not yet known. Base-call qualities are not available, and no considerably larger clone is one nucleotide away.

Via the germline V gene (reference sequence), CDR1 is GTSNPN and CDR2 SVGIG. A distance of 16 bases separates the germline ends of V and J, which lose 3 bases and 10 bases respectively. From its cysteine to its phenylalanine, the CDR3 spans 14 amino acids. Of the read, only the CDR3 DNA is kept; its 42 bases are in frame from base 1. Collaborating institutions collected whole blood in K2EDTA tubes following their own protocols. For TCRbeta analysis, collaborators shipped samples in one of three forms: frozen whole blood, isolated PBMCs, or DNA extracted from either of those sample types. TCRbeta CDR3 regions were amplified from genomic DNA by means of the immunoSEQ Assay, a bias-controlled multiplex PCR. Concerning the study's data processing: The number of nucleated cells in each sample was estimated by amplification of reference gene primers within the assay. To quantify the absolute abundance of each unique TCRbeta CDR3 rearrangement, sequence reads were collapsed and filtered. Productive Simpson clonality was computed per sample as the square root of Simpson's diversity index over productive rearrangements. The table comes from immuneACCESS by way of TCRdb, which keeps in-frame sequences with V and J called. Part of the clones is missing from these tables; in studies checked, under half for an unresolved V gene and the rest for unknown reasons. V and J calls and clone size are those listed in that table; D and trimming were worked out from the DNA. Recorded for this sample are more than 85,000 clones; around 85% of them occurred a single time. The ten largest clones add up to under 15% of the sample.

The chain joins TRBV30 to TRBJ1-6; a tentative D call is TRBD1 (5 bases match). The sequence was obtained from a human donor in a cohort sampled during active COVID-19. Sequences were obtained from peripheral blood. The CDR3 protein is CAWSGGAFNSPLHF. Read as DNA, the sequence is TGTGCCTGGAGCGGAGGGGCGTTTAACTCACCCCTCCACTTT.